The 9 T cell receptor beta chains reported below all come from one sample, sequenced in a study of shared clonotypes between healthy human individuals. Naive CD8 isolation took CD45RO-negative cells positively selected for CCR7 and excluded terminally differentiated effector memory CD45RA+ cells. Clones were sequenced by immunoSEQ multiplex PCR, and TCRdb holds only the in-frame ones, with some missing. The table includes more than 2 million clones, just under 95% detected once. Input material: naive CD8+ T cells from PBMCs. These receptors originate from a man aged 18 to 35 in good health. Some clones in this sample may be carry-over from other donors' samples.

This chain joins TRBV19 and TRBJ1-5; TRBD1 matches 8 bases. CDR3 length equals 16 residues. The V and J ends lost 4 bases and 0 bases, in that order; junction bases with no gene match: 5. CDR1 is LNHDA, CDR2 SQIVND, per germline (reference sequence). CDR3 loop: CASSRTGGNSNQPQHF. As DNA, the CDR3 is TGTGCCAGTAGTAGAACAGGGGGAAATAGCAATCAGCCCCAGCATTTT.

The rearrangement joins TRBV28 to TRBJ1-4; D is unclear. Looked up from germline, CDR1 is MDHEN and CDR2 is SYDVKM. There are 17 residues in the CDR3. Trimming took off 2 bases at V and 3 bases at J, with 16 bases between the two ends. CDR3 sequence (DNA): TGTGCCAGCAGTTTAAGGCCCCGCGTCAGCTCTAATGAAAAACTGTTTTTT. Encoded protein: CASSLRPRVSSNEKLFF.

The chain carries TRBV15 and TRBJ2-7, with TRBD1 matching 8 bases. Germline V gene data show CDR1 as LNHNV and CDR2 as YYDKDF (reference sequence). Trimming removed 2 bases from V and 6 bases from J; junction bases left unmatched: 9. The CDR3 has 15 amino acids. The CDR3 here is CATSRLPQGASEQYF. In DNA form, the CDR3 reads TGTGCCACCAGCAGATTACCCCAGGGGGCAAGCGAGCAGTACTTC.

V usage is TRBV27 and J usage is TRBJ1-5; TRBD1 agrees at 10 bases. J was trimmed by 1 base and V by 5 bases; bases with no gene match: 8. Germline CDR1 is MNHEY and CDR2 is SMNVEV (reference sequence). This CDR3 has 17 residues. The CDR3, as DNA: TGTGCCAGCAGTACCGACAGGGGGCAGGGGAGCAATCAGCCCCAGCATTTT. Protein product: CASSTDRGQGSNQPQHF.

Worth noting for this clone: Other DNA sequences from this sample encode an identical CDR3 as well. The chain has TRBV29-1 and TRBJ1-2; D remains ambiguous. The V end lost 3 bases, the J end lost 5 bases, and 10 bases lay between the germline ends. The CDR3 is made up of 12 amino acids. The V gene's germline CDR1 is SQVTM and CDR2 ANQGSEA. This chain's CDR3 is CSVERGVYGYTF. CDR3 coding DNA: TGCAGCGTTGAGCGCGGGGTATATGGCTACACCTTC. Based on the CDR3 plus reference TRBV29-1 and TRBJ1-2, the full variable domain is SAVISQKPSRDICQRGTSLTIQCQVDSQVTMMFWYRQQPGQSLTLIATANQGSEATYESGFVIDKFPISRPNLTFSTLTVSNMSPEDSSIYLCSVERGVYGYTFGSGTRLTVV.

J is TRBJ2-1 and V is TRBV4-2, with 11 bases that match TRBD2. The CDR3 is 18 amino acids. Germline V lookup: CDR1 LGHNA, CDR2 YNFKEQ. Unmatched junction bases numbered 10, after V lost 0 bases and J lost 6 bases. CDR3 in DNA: TGTGCCAGCAGCCAAGATTTTTACGCTAGCGGGAGGATCAATGAGCAGTTCTTC. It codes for CASSQDFYASGRINEQFF.

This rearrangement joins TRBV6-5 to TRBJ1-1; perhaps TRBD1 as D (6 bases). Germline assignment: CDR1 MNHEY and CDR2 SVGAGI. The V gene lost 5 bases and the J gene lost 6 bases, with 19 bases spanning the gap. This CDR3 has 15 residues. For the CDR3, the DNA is TGTGCCAGCAGTACCCGGGGACACAGGCAACCTGAAGCTTTCTTT. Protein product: CASSTRGHRQPEAFF.

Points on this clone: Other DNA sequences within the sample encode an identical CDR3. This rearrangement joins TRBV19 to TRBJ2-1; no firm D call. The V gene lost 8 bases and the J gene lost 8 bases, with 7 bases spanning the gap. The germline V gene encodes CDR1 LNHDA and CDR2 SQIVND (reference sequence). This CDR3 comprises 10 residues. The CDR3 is CASSGYEQFF. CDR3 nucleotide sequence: TGTGCCAGTTCGGGCTATGAGCAGTTCTTC.

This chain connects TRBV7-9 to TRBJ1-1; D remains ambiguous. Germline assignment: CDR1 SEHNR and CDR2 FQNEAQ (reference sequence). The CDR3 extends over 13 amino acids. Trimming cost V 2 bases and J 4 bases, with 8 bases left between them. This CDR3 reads CASSLLGRTEAFF. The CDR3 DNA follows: TGTGCCAGCAGCTTATTAGGACGCACTGAAGCTTTCTTT.